The 20 T cell receptor beta chains below come from one sample, sequenced in a study of T cell responses to AZD1222 COVID-19 vaccine (dated by TCRdb to the early 2020s). The sample's time point label, in plain terms: about 28 days (+/-7) after the second vaccine dose. Library preparation was by the immunoSEQ multiplex PCR assay. The table was pulled from immuneACCESS by TCRdb, which kept in-frame rearrangements only. Such tables lose some clones; where checked, under half of the loss comes from unresolved V genes, and the rest has no known cause. The sample records around 150,000 clones, 90% of which are singletons. Together, the top ten hold 3% to 3.5% of the sample. The specimen was peripheral blood, collected 28 days after the second AZD1222 dose. All receptors come from an adult who received the AZD1222 COVID-19 vaccine.

The chain recombines TRBV18 with TRBJ2-2; D is possibly TRBD2 (5 bases). The CDR3 spans 15 residues. V gave up 3 bases and J gave up 5 bases, with 13 bases separating them. From germline, CDR1 is KGHSH and CDR2 LQKENI. The DNA of the CDR3 is TGTGCCAGCTCACCCAAGGGAGACTCTACCGGGGAGCTGTTTTTT. Translation gives CASSPKGDSTGELFF. The full variable domain, completed using reference TRBV18 and TRBJ2-2, is NAGVMQNPRHLVRRRGQEARLRCSPMKGHSHVYWYRQLPEEGLKFMVYLQKENIIDESGMPKERFSAEFPKEGPSILRIQQVVRGDSAAYFCASSPKGDSTGELFFGEGSRLTVL.

This sequence joins TRBV6-1 and TRBJ2-7, with 8 bases that match TRBD1. The CDR3 length is 15 residues. CDR1 and CDR2 from the germline V gene are MNHNS and SASEGT. Trimming at V came to 0 bases and at J to 5 bases, leaving 6 bases not matched to a gene. The CDR3 nucleotides read TGTGCCAGCAGTGAAGCTGGCAGGGGGCGTAACGAGCAGTACTTC. This sequence encodes CASSEAGRGRNEQYF.

The V call is TRBV29-1, the J call TRBJ1-2, with 7 bases identical to TRBD1. The J segment lost 8 bases and the V segment lost 3 bases, leaving 9 bases of the junction unmatched. Germline values: CDR1 SQVTM, CDR2 ANQGSEA. The CDR3 is 13 residues long. The CDR3, as DNA: TGCAGCGTTGATAAGGGGGCCACACAGGGCTACACCTTC. Amino acids: CSVDKGATQGYTF.

The chain joins TRBV6-5 to TRBJ1-5; D remains ambiguous. Germline V gene sequence: CDR1 MNHEY, CDR2 SVGAGI. Between the trimmed V and J ends, which lost 5 bases and 1 base, there was a span of 6 bases. This CDR3 comprises 13 residues. CDR3 sequence (DNA): TGTGCCAGCAGTATGGCCAGCAATCAGCCCCAGCATTTT. Protein product: CASSMASNQPQHF.

The chain links TRBV7-2 to TRBJ2-7; D uncertain. This CDR3 has 15 residues. Germline V gene lookup returns CDR1 SGHTA and CDR2 FQGNSA. V was cut by 5 bases and J by 2 bases, with 16 bases left in between. The CDR3 sequence is CASSDTAVLAYEQYF. The CDR3 DNA sequence: TGTGCCAGCAGCGACACAGCCGTTCTAGCCTACGAGCAGTACTTC.

V is TRBV11-2 and J is TRBJ2-1; D might be TRBD2 (5 bases). With 3 bases removed from V and 3 bases from J, the gap between germline ends came to 6 bases. The CDR3 is 13 amino acids. Germline CDR1 and CDR2: SGHAT and FQNNGV. CDR3 DNA sequence: TGTGCCAGCAGCTTCAGCGGCTACAATGAGCAGTTCTTC. This gives the protein CASSFSGYNEQFF.

The table lists this clone with a count of one. The V gene is TRBV7-6, the J gene TRBJ2-5; D possibly uses TRBD1 or TRBD2 (6 bases each). The CDR3 loop spans 16 amino acids. V was pared by 1 base and J by 2 bases, with 14 bases between. Germline assignment: CDR1 SGHVS and CDR2 FNYEAQ. The CDR3 reads CASSLGWGADQETQYF. CDR3 bases: TGTGCCAGCAGCTTAGGGTGGGGGGCTGATCAAGAGACCCAGTACTTC.

The genes are TRBV5-6 and TRBJ2-1, with D possibly being TRBD2 (5 bases). This CDR3 has 13 residues. Looked up from germline, CDR1 is SGHDT and CDR2 is YYEEEE. Trimming removed 5 bases from V and 2 bases from J, with 8 bases in between. The CDR3: CASRRTAYNEQFF. The CDR3 DNA reads TGTGCCAGCAGACGGACTGCCTACAATGAGCAGTTCTTC.

The V and J genes are TRBV5-4 and TRBJ1-2; perhaps TRBD1 as D (5 bases). The V end was cut by 2 bases, the J end by 2 bases, with 10 bases between. CDR3 length: 14 residues. Germline loops: CDR1 SGHNT, CDR2 YYREEE (reference sequence). The CDR3: CASSLVRENYGYTF. The CDR3 DNA follows: TGTGCCAGCAGCTTAGTCAGGGAAAACTATGGCTACACCTTC.

The rearrangement joins TRBV7-9 to TRBJ1-3; D call uncertain. Between the trimmed V and J ends, which lost 0 bases and 0 bases, there was a span of 3 bases. The V gene's germline CDR1 is SEHNR and CDR2 FQNEAQ (reference sequence). The CDR3 sequence is 14 residues long. The DNA for the CDR3 is TGTGCCAGCAGCTTAGCGGTCTCTGGAAACACCATATATTTT. Its translation: CASSLAVSGNTIYF. Together with reference TRBV7-9 and TRBJ1-3, the CDR3 gives the full variable domain: DTGVSQNPRHKITKRGQNVTFRCDPISEHNRLYWYRQTLGQGPEFLTYFQNEAQLEKSRLLSDRFSAERPKGSFSTLEIQRTEQGDSAMYLCASSLAVSGNTIYFGEGSWLTVV.

The rearrangement links TRBV29-1 to TRBJ2-2; tentatively, D is TRBD1 (5 bases). Germline lookup yields CDR1 SQVTM and CDR2 ANQGSEA. This CDR3 is built from 13 residues. Deletions cut 7 bases from V and 2 bases from J, with 11 bases between. CDR3 loop: CSARQTNTGELFF. The CDR3 bases are TGCAGCGCGAGACAGACCAACACCGGGGAGCTGTTTTTT.

J is TRBJ1-2 and V is TRBV6-4; the D is unclear. The CDR3 consists of 13 residues. The V gene lost 2 bases and the J gene lost 0 bases, with 4 bases spanning the gap. Per the germline V gene, CDR1 is MRHNA and CDR2 is SNTAGT. CDR3 coding DNA: TGTGCCAGCAGTGACGGAGCTAACTATGGCTACACCTTC. Its protein product is CASSDGANYGYTF.

V gene TRBV11-3 combines with J gene TRBJ2-6; D may correspond to TRBD1 or TRBD2 (6 bases each). Germline CDR1 reads SGHNT; CDR2 reads YENEEA. This CDR3 has 18 amino acids. Trimming took off 2 bases at V and 2 bases at J, with 16 bases between the two ends. The CDR3 is CASSLNYPGAPGANVLTF. The DNA of the CDR3 is TGTGCCAGCAGCTTAAATTACCCGGGGGCCCCTGGGGCCAACGTCCTGACTTTC. Combining the CDR3 with reference TRBV11-3 and TRBJ2-6 gives the whole variable domain EAGVVQSPRYKIIEKKQPVAFWCNPISGHNTLYWYLQNLGQGPELLIRYENEEAVDDSQLPKDRFSAERLKGVDSTLKIQPAELGDSAVYLCASSLNYPGAPGANVLTFGAGSRLTVL.

The chain uses TRBV18 and TRBJ1-4, with D perhaps TRBD1 (6 bases). Germline V lookup: CDR1 KGHSH, CDR2 LQKENI. CDR3 length: 17 residues. Trimming removed 0 bases at V and 5 bases at J, with 16 bases between. CDR3 in DNA: TGTGCCAGCTCACCACCGACCGGGCAGGGGATAAATGAAAAACTGTTTTTT. Translating gives CASSPPTGQGINEKLFF.

This sequence joins TRBV9 and TRBJ2-1, with 7 positions matching TRBD2. CDR3 length: 15 residues. V lost 3 bases to trimming and J lost 5 bases; unmatched junction nucleotides: 8. Looked up from germline, CDR1 is SGDLS and CDR2 is YYNGEE. DNA for the CDR3: TGTGCCAGCAGCGCACTGGGAGGGCCCAACAATGAGCAGTTCTTC. This translates into CASSALGGPNNEQFF.

This rearrangement joins TRBV21-1 to TRBJ2-1; the table's TRBD1 call for D was not verified on the DNA. TRBV21-1 is a documented pseudogene. There are 17 residues in the CDR3. The CDR3 nucleotides are TGTGCCAGCAGCAAAAAAGACCGGGACAGGGGCCACAATGAGCAGTTCTTC. Protein sequence: CASSKKDRDRGHNEQFF.

This clone was counted a few times. This sequence joins TRBV29-1 and TRBJ1-2; D not resolved. The CDR3 extends over 13 amino acids. V lost 6 bases to trimming and J lost 0 bases, with 11 bases between them. Germline V gene lookup returns CDR1 SQVTM and CDR2 ANQGSEA. CDR3 region: CSVEPGANYGYTF. CDR3 nucleotides: TGCAGCGTCGAACCCGGAGCTAACTATGGCTACACCTTC.

This clone was found a few times. The rearrangement links TRBV5-4 to TRBJ1-3; D may be TRBD1 (5 bases). The V end lost 4 bases, the J end lost 2 bases, and 16 bases lay between the germline ends. CDR1 SGHNT and CDR2 YYREEE come from the germline V gene (reference sequence). The CDR3 is 16 residues long. CDR3 sequence reads: CASSTGRSPTGNTIYF. CDR3 coding DNA: TGTGCCAGCAGCACGGGACGCTCGCCGACTGGAAACACCATATATTTT.

The rearrangement links TRBV27 to TRBJ2-1; TRBD2 matches at 14 bases. V lost 5 bases to trimming and J lost 6 bases; unmatched junction nucleotides: 3. This CDR3 is 15 amino acids long. Germline loops: CDR1 MNHEY, CDR2 SMNVEV (reference sequence). The CDR3 DNA reads as TGTGCCAGCAGTATCGGGACTAGCGGGGGCAATGAGCAGTTCTTC. This sequence encodes CASSIGTSGGNEQFF.

V and J are TRBV5-5 and TRBJ1-3, with 9 bases identical to TRBD1. In germline, CDR1 is SGHKS, CDR2 YYEKEE (reference sequence). The V gene end was trimmed by 1 base and the J gene end by 8 bases; junction bases not matched to a gene: 7. This CDR3 spans 15 amino acids. CDR3 nucleotides: TGTGCCAGCAGCTTGCAACAGGGGGCAGGGTACACCATATATTTT. Translated: CASSLQQGAGYTIYF.